This T cell receptor (beta chain) was sequenced in a study of T cells after yellow fever vaccination. Notes on this clonotype: Its antigen is not known.

Study-wide results and caveats: Boosting was followed by the reappearance of most primary-vaccination clones (approximately 97% CD4, around 90% CD8). Abundant clonotypes (contaminants from the bulk population) could be present in FACS-sorted repertoires.

One entry per CDR3 protein results from TCRdb running MiXCR on the 5' RACE reads. The profile covers some 300,000 distinct CDR3 sequences, with less than 9.5% appearing a single time and about 3% taken by the ten largest. The length of the CDR3 is 13 residues. Between the trimmed V and J ends, which lost 4 bases and 6 bases, there was a span of 10 bases. CDR1 and CDR2 (germline): WNHNN, SYGVQD (reference sequence). J is TRBJ2-1 and V is TRBV10-1; D not certain. Specimen: CD4+ T cells sorted from PBMCs, collected 5 days after the yellow fever booster vaccination. The sequence derives from a man younger than 35 who received the YFV17D yellow fever vaccine. The CDR3 DNA is TGCGCCAGCAGTGGTTACACCCTCAATGAGCAGTTCTTC. Translation: CASSGYTLNEQFF.